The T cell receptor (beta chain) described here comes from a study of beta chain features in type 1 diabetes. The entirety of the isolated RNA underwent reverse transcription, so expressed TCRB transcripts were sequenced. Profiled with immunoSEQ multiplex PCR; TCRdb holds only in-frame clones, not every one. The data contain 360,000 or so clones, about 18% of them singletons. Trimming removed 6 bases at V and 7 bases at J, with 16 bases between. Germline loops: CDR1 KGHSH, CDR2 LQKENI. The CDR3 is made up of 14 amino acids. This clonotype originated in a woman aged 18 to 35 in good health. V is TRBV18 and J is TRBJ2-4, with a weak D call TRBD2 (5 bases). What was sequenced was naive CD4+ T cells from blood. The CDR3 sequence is CASSTTQLGNIQYF. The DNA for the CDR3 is TGTGCCAGCTCCACCACGCAACTAGGGAACATTCAGTACTTC. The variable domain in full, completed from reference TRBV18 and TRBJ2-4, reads NAGVMQNPRHLVRRRGQEARLRCSPMKGHSHVYWYRQLPEEGLKFMVYLQKENIIDESGMPKERFSAEFPKEGPSILRIQQVVRGDSAAYFCASSTTQLGNIQYFGAGTRLSVL.